Each of the 30 T cell receptor beta chains below was sequenced from the same sample in a study of T cell changes during pregnancy in multiple sclerosis. Sequencing used immunoSEQ multiplex PCR; TCRdb keeps in-frame clones, though not all of them. The repertoire consists of 50,000 to 60,000 clones, with about 91% occurring once and the leading ten covering around 1.7%. The material sequenced was peripheral blood, taken after pregnancy. These receptors came from a female donor with multiple sclerosis, enrolled in a pregnancy study.

The chain recombines TRBV30 with TRBJ1-3, with unresolved D. The V gene lost 2 bases and the J gene lost 4 bases, with 6 bases spanning the gap. This CDR3 region has 12 residues. Germline loops: CDR1 GTSNPN, CDR2 SVGIG (reference sequence). CDR3 coding DNA: TGTGCCTGGAGTAGCGGGGGAAACACCATATATTTT. Its translation is CAWSSGGNTIYF. The full variable domain, rest sourced from reference TRBV30 and TRBJ1-3, is SQTIHQWPATLVQPVGSPLSLECTVEGTSNPNLYWYRQAAGRGLQLLFYSVGIGQISSEVPQNLSASRPQDRQFILSSKKLLLSDSGFYLCAWSSGGNTIYFGEGSWLTVV.

The rearrangement uses TRBV4-1 and TRBJ2-4; the match to TRBD1 covers 8 bases. V lost 0 bases, J lost 4 bases, and 17 bases stayed unmatched. CDR3 length equals 20 residues. Germline V gene data show CDR1 as MGHRA and CDR2 as YSYEKL. CDR3 nucleotide sequence: TGCGCCAGCAGCCAAGATCGACGGCGGACAGGGTCAACGTCAAAAAACATTCAGTACTTC. It translates to CASSQDRRRTGSTSKNIQYF.

This chain links TRBV28 with TRBJ1-5, with TRBD1 identical over 9 bases. The CDR3 has 16 residues. The V gene end was trimmed by 5 bases and the J gene end by 5 bases; junction bases not matched to a gene: 10. CDR1 is MDHEN, CDR2 SYDVKM, per germline. CDR3 nucleotides: TGTGCCAGCAGTGGCTCCGGGACAGGGCACTATCAGCCCCAGCATTTT. Translation: CASSGSGTGHYQPQHF.

The rearrangement uses TRBV4-3 and TRBJ2-2; weak D call: TRBD1 (5 bases). CDR1 and CDR2 from the germline V gene are LGHNA and YSLEER. The CDR3 has 16 residues. The V end was cut by 4 bases, the J end by 4 bases, with 16 bases between. The CDR3 coding sequence is TGCGCCAGCAGCCGCCGCTTAGCAGGGTTCACCGGGGAGCTGTTTTTT. Amino acid sequence: CASSRRLAGFTGELFF.

V usage is TRBV13 and J usage is TRBJ2-7; TRBD1 matches at 8 bases. The CDR3 has 13 amino acids. The ends lost 5 bases at V and 3 bases at J; junction bases unmatched: 3. Germline assignment: CDR1 PRHDT and CDR2 FYEKMQ (reference sequence). This chain's CDR3 is CASSPQGGYEQYF. The CDR3 DNA reads TGTGCCAGCAGCCCACAGGGGGGCTACGAGCAGTACTTC.

The V and J genes are TRBV5-4 and TRBJ2-5; TRBD2 is a possible D gene (6 bases). The CDR3 totals 15 residues. V was clipped by 0 bases and J by 2 bases, with 11 bases between them. Germline-derived CDR1 and CDR2 are SGHNT and YYREEE (reference sequence). CDR3 in amino acids: CASSLVGGLQETQYF. The CDR3 nucleotides are TGTGCCAGCAGCTTGGTCGGGGGTTTACAAGAGACCCAGTACTTC.

The gene calls are TRBV6-5 and TRBJ1-1; 9 bases are shared with TRBD1. The CDR3 is 15 amino acids. With 0 bases clipped from V and 4 bases from J, the junction kept 3 bases outside the gene matches. Germline V CDR1 and CDR2: MNHEY, SVGAGI. The CDR3 bases are TGTGCCAGCAGTTACTCTTACAGGGGGCTCACTGAAGCTTTCTTT. This sequence encodes CASSYSYRGLTEAFF.

The rearrangement joins TRBV16 to TRBJ1-4, with a tentative D call TRBD1 (5 bases). Trimming left V 1 base short and J 6 bases short, with 9 bases between. The CDR3 is made up of 14 amino acids. Germline lookup yields CDR1 KGHSY and CDR2 FQNENV. This CDR3 reads CASSQYFRDEKLFF. DNA for the CDR3: TGTGCCAGCAGCCAATACTTCAGGGATGAAAAACTGTTTTTT.

The chain combines TRBV2 with TRBJ2-5; TRBD2 aligns across 11 bases. Looked up from germline, CDR1 is SNHLY and CDR2 is FYNNEI. With V trimmed by 6 bases and J by 2 bases, 2 bases remained unmatched. This CDR3 spans 14 amino acids. DNA for the CDR3: TGTGCCAGCAGGGCTAGCGGGGGGCAAGAGACCCAGTACTTC. This sequence encodes CASRASGGQETQYF.

This chain connects TRBV9 to TRBJ1-1; D remains ambiguous. The CDR3 length is 12 residues. Per germline, CDR1 SGDLS and CDR2 YYNGEE. With 4 bases removed from V and 8 bases from J, the gap between germline ends came to 12 bases. In DNA, the CDR3 is TGTGCCAGCAGCCCCCGGACGGGAGAAGCTTTCTTT. Its translation is CASSPRTGEAFF. The variable domain in full, completed from reference TRBV9 and TRBJ1-1, reads DSGVTQTPKHLITATGQRVTLRCSPRSGDLSVYWYQQSLDQGLQFLIQYYNGEERAKGNILERFSAQQFPDLHSELNLSSLELGDSALYFCASSPRTGEAFFGQGTRLTVV.

This chain connects TRBV18 to TRBJ1-3; 10 nucleotides agree with TRBD1. CDR3 length: 15 residues. CDR1 is KGHSH, CDR2 LQKENI, per germline. J lost 2 bases, V lost 2 bases, and 0 bases had no gene match. The CDR3 loop is CASSPGTGAGNTIYF. CDR3 coding DNA: TGTGCCAGCTCACCAGGGACAGGGGCTGGAAACACCATATATTTT.

This chain uses TRBV6-5 with TRBJ2-1; the match to TRBD2 covers 7 bases. Germline V gene data show CDR1 as MNHEY and CDR2 as SVGAGI. The CDR3 covers 15 residues. V lost 2 bases and J lost 9; bases outside the gene matches: 10. The CDR3 bases are TGTGCCAGCAGTTACCGGCGGGTCGCGGGGGTTGAGCAGTTCTTC. It is translated as CASSYRRVAGVEQFF.

J is TRBJ2-2 and V is TRBV5-6; 7 bases match TRBD1. Germline CDR1 reads SGHDT; CDR2 reads YYEEEE. This CDR3 spans 16 amino acids. Trimming cost V 4 bases and J 2 bases; bases outside gene matches: 8. CDR3 nucleotides: TGTGCCAGCAGCCCCCTTCGGGACAGAAACACCGGGGAGCTGTTTTTT. It specifies CASSPLRDRNTGELFF.

The chain joins TRBV28 to TRBJ1-6; possibly TRBD1 for D (5 bases). The germline gives CDR1 MDHEN, CDR2 SYDVKM. Trimming pared 6 bases from V and 10 bases from J, leaving 16 bases between. The length of the CDR3 is 14 residues. The CDR3 sequence is CASSLGGVGSPLHF. The CDR3 region has the DNA TGTGCCAGCAGCCTGGGGGGGGTGGGCTCACCCCTCCACTTT.

The chain recombines TRBV19 with TRBJ2-3, with 7 bases fitting TRBD2. The CDR3 totals 16 residues. Germline V lookup: CDR1 LNHDA, CDR2 SQIVND (reference sequence). With V trimmed by 1 base and J by 2 bases, 6 bases remained unmatched. The CDR3 protein is CASSIGAGEHTDTQYF. The CDR3 region has the DNA TGTGCCAGTAGTATAGGGGCGGGGGAGCACACAGATACGCAGTATTTT. The complete variable domain, with remaining parts taken from reference TRBV19 and TRBJ2-3, reads DGGITQSPKYLFRKEGQNVTLSCEQNLNHDAMYWYRQDPGQGLRLIYYSQIVNDFQKGDIAEGYSVSREKKESFPLTVTSAQKNPTAFYLCASSIGAGEHTDTQYFGPGTRLTVL.

This clone has just one count. The CDR3 bases are TGTGCCAGCAGCCTCAGGGGGCGCGGAAACACTGAAGCTTTCTTT. Encoded protein: CASSLRGRGNTEAFF. The chain couples TRBV27 to TRBJ1-1; 8 positions match TRBD1. Germline-derived CDR1 and CDR2 are MNHEY and SMNVEV (reference sequence). J gave up 2 bases and V 6 bases, and 8 bases lay outside the gene matches. The CDR3 is 15 amino acids.

This chain uses TRBV19 with TRBJ1-5, with 9 bases that match TRBD1. The germline V gene has CDR1 LNHDA and CDR2 SQIVND (reference sequence). The V and J ends lost 6 bases and 7 bases, in that order; junction bases with no gene match: 16. This CDR3 spans 17 amino acids. This chain's CDR3 is CASRETGGGWRNQPQHF. Written as DNA, the CDR3 is TGTGCCAGTAGGGAAACAGGGGGCGGGTGGCGAAACCAGCCCCAGCATTTT.

This chain joins TRBV6-6 and TRBJ1-6; tentatively, D is TRBD1 (6 bases). Per germline, CDR1 MNHNY and CDR2 SVGAGI (reference sequence). The CDR3 runs 15 residues. Deletions cut 0 bases from V and 8 bases from J, with 11 bases between. Here the CDR3 DNA reads TGTGCCAGCAGTTACTCGAGACAGGACGATTCACCCCTCCACTTT. Its translation is CASSYSRQDDSPLHF.

The genes are TRBV30 and TRBJ2-6; 8 bases map to TRBD1. The CDR3 totals 15 residues. With V trimmed by 5 bases and J by 0 bases, 3 bases remained unmatched. Germline loops: CDR1 GTSNPN, CDR2 SVGIG (reference sequence). CDR3 nucleotide sequence: TGTGCCTGGGACAGGGGCCGCTCTGGGGCCAACGTCCTGACTTTC. Translation gives CAWDRGRSGANVLTF.

This rearrangement joins TRBV5-8 to TRBJ2-7; D is possibly TRBD1 (5 bases). Germline V gene lookup returns CDR1 SGHTS and CDR2 YDEGEE. The CDR3 extends over 16 amino acids. V lost 0 bases, J lost 1 base, and 14 bases lay in between. CDR3 loop: CASSLVGFRVSYEQYF. The CDR3 nucleotides read TGTGCCAGCAGCTTGGTAGGGTTCAGGGTGTCCTACGAGCAGTACTTC.

The chain uses TRBV2 and TRBJ1-1; TRBD1 agrees at 8 bases. Germline V gene sequence: CDR1 SNHLY, CDR2 FYNNEI. After removal of 8 bases from V and 6 bases from J, the junction contained 11 bases not matched to a gene. CDR3 length: 14 residues. CDR3 region: CASGRTGFSAEAFF. The CDR3 region has the DNA TGTGCCAGCGGCCGGACAGGGTTTTCTGCTGAAGCTTTCTTT.

The chain joins TRBV10-1 to TRBJ2-5; weak D call: TRBD1 (5 bases). The CDR3 sequence is 16 residues long. The V and J ends lost 2 bases and 4 bases respectively, with 17 bases between them. CDR1 is WNHNN, CDR2 SYGVQD, per germline (reference sequence). CDR3 in DNA: TGCGCCAGCAGTGAGACTTCGGCAGGGTGGCCAGAGACCCAGTACTTC. Translating gives CASSETSAGWPETQYF.

The rearrangement uses TRBV4-3 and TRBJ2-1, with 9 bases matching TRBD2. The CDR3 has 16 residues. Germline CDR1 reads LGHNA; CDR2 reads YSLEER. Trimming cost V 0 bases and J 1 base; bases outside gene matches: 1. The CDR3 loop reads CASSQDAGGSYNEQFF. The CDR3 nucleotides read TGCGCCAGCAGCCAAGATGCGGGGGGGTCCTACAATGAGCAGTTCTTC.

The genes are TRBV9 and TRBJ1-6; TRBD1 matches at 8 bases. The germline CDR1 and CDR2 sequences are SGDLS and YYNGEE. With 2 bases clipped from V and 10 bases from J, the junction kept 8 bases outside the gene matches. The CDR3 is made up of 15 amino acids. CDR3 nucleotide sequence: TGTGCCAGCAGCGTGACAGGGGAGTTATACTCACCCCTCCACTTT. Protein sequence: CASSVTGELYSPLHF.

V and J are TRBV6-5 and TRBJ2-7, with 7 bases that match TRBD1. Unmatched junction bases numbered 4, after V lost 5 bases and J lost 3 bases. Germline V lookup: CDR1 MNHEY, CDR2 SVGAGI. The CDR3 has 13 amino acids. The CDR3 spells CASSRDSNYEQYF. DNA for the CDR3: TGTGCCAGCAGTAGGGACAGCAACTACGAGCAGTACTTC.

This clone was detected once. The CDR3 loop is CASSVDPGRLSEAFF. In DNA form, the CDR3 reads TGTGCCAGCAGCGTAGACCCAGGAAGATTATCGGAAGCTTTCTTT. This chain links TRBV9 with TRBJ1-1, with D uncertain. The CDR3 has 15 amino acids. V lost 0 bases, J lost 8 bases, and 17 bases lay in between. The germline CDR1 and CDR2 sequences are SGDLS and YYNGEE.

J is TRBJ2-1 and V is TRBV11-3, with TRBD2 identical over 8 bases. The CDR3 is 16 amino acids. CDR1 is SGHNT, CDR2 YENEEA, per germline. V was pared by 2 bases and J by 2 bases, with 5 bases of the junction left unmatched. CDR3 sequence reads: CASSLNRGGTYNEQFF. In DNA form, the CDR3 reads TGTGCCAGCAGCTTAAATCGGGGGGGCACCTACAATGAGCAGTTCTTC.

CDR3 in amino acids: CASSSDRGYSPLHF. CDR3 DNA: TGTGCCAGCAGTTCCGACAGGGGCTATTCACCCCTCCACTTT. This sequence joins TRBV27 and TRBJ1-6; 8 bases line up with TRBD1. The trim removed 4 bases at V and 8 bases at J, leaving 4 bases unmatched. This CDR3 comprises 14 residues. From germline, CDR1 is MNHEY and CDR2 SMNVEV (reference sequence).

The chain combines TRBV6-6 with TRBJ1-2; TRBD1 matches at 8 bases. Germline-derived CDR1 and CDR2 are MNHNY and SVGAGI (reference sequence). The CDR3 has 13 residues. V was pared by 9 bases and J by 8 bases, with 11 bases of the junction left unmatched. In nucleotides, the CDR3 is TGTGCCAGTGAACCAGGGGGCGCGGGGGGCTACACCTTC. It codes for CASEPGGAGGYTF.

The chain has TRBV5-8 and TRBJ1-6; 8 bases fit TRBD1. The CDR3 has 15 residues. Germline V gene data show CDR1 as SGHTS and CDR2 as YDEGEE. J lost 9 bases, V lost 4 bases, and 9 bases had no gene match. Here the CDR3 DNA reads TGTGCCAGCAGCCCCCCTTCCAGGGGGCCTTCACCCCTCCACTTT. Amino acid sequence: CASSPPSRGPSPLHF.